This T cell receptor (beta chain) comes out of a study of T cell repertoires in cytomegalovirus infection. As for this clonotype: Its antigen is currently unknown.

TCRdb re-called the reads through MiXCR, storing one row per CDR3 protein. Found here are 150,000 to 200,000 distinct CDR3 sequences, about an eighth of them singletons; the top ten hold over 20%. The study's findings and limits: HLA-C-restricted CMV clonotypes gave the most frequent clonotype in two of eight donors.

This sequence was found in a human donor in good health (CMV status not recorded). Some clones in this sample may be carry-over from other donors' samples. The material sequenced was PBMCs.

In DNA, the CDR3 is TGTGCCAGCAGCTTCGGCAGATACACAGATACGCAGTATTTT. This gives the protein CASSFGRYTDTQYF. The rearrangement links TRBV11-2 to TRBJ2-3, with D hard to call. CDR3 length: 14 residues. Looked up from germline, CDR1 is SGHAT and CDR2 is FQNNGV. V gave up 3 bases and J gave up 2 bases, with 9 bases separating them.